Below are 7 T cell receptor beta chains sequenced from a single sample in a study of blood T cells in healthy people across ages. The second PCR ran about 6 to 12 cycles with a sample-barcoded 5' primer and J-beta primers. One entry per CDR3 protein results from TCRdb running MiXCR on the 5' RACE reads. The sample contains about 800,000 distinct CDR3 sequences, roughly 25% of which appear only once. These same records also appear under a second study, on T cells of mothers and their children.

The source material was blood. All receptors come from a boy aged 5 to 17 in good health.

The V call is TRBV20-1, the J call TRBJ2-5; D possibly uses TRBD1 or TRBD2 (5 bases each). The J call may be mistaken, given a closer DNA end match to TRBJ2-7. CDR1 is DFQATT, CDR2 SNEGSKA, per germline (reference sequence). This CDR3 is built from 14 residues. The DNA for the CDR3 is TGCAGTGCTGCATCCCCGGGACCTACCTACGAGCAGTACTTC. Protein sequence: CSAASPGPTYEQYF.

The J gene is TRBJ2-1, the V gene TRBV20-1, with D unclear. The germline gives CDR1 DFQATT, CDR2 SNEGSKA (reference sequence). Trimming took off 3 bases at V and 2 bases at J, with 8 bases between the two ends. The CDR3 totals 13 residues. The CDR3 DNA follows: TGCAGTGCTAGGTTTCCGACCTACAATGAGCAGTTCTTC. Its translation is CSARFPTYNEQFF.

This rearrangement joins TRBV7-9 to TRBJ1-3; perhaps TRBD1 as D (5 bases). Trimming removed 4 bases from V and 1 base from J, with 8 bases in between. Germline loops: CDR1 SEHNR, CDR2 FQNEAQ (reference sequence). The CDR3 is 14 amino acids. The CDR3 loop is CASSSPGSGNTIYF. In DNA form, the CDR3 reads TGTGCCAGCAGCTCACCAGGGTCTGGAAACACCATATATTTT. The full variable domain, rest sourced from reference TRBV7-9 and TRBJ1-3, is DTGVSQNPRHKITKRGQNVTFRCDPISEHNRLYWYRQTLGQGPEFLTYFQNEAQLEKSRLLSDRFSAERPKGSFSTLEIQRTEQGDSAMYLCASSSPGSGNTIYFGEGSWLTVV.

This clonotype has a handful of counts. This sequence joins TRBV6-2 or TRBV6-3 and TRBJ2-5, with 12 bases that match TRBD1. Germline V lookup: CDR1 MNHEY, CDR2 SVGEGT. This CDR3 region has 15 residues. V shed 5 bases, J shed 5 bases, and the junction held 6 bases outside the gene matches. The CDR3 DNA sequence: TGTGCCAGCAGTCTACGGGACAGGGGGCCGGAGACCCAGTACTTC. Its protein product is CASSLRDRGPETQYF.

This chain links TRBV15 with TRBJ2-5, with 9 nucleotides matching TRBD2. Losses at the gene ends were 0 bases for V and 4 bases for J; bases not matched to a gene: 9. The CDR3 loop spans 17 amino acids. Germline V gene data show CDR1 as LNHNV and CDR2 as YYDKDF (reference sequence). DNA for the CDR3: TGTGCCACCAGCAGAGATCCTTCGGCGGGAGGGCGAGAGACCCAGTACTTC. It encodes CATSRDPSAGGRETQYF.

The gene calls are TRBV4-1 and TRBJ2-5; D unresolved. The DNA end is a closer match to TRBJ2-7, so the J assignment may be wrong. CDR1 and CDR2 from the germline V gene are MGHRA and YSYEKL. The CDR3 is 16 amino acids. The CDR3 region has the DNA TGCGCCAGCAGCCAAGAGACCTCTGCCTACTCCTACGAGCAGTACTTC. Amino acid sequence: CASSQETSAYSYEQYF.

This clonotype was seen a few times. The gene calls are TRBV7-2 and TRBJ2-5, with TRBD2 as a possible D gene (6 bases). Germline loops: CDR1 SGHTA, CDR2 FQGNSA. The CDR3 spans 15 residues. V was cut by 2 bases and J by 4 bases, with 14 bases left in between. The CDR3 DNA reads TGTACCAGCAGCTTATGGGGGGAGAAGGGAGAGACCCAGTACTTC. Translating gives CTSSLWGEKGETQYF. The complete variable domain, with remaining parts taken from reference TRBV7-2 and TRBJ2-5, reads GAGVSQSPSNKVTEKGKDVELRCDPISGHTALYWYRQSLGQGLEFLIYFQGNSAPDKSGLPSDRFSAERTGGSVSTLTIQRTQQEDSAVYLCTSSLWGEKGETQYFGPGTRLLVL.